These 13 T cell receptor beta chains were sequenced from one sample in a study of shared clonotypes between healthy human individuals. The protocol was immunoSEQ multiplex PCR, while the TCRdb copy is restricted to in-frame clones and leaves out a portion. The table records roughly 2.5 million clones, approximately 94% of them present only once. The sample consisted of naive CD4+ T cells sorted from blood. The subset was: CD45RA+ positively selected. All receptors derive from a man aged 18 to 35 in good health.

This chain joins TRBV11-2 and TRBJ1-1; no clear D gene. The CDR3 spans 13 residues. Germline values: CDR1 SGHAT, CDR2 FQNNGV. Trimming pared 5 bases from V and 1 base from J, leaving 8 bases between. DNA of the CDR3: TGTGCCAGCAGCGCTGACACGAACACTGAAGCTTTCTTT. This encodes CASSADTNTEAFF.

About this clone: The junction differs from germline at one of its ends, possibly a read error. Other DNA sequences of this sample code for an identical CDR3. The chain has TRBV5-1 and TRBJ2-7; TRBD2 is a possible D gene (6 bases). The length of the CDR3 is 14 residues. Per germline, CDR1 SGHRS and CDR2 YFSETQ. This CDR3 is CASSWGDGSYEQYF. In DNA, the CDR3 is TGCGCCAGTAGCTGGGGGGACGGCTCCTACGAGCAGTACTTC.

The chain recombines TRBV5-1 with TRBJ2-2; TRBD1 matches at 10 bases. Germline CDR1 and CDR2: SGHRS and YFSETQ. With V trimmed by 4 bases and J by 13 bases, 13 bases remained unmatched. The CDR3 is 15 residues long. The CDR3 spells CASSQTGGHPDRLFF. The CDR3 nucleotides are TGCGCCAGCAGCCAGACAGGGGGCCATCCTGATAGGCTGTTTTTT.

As to this clone: The same CDR3 can be traced to other DNA sequences in this sample. The chain joins TRBV20-1 to TRBJ2-1; no firm D call. The ends were cut back, 3 bases at V and 8 bases at J, with 8 bases in the middle. Germline assignment: CDR1 DFQATT and CDR2 SNEGSKA (reference sequence). CDR3 size: 11 residues. In DNA, the CDR3 is TGCAGTGCTAGTTTTGCGGATGAGCAGTTCTTC. Amino acids: CSASFADEQFF.

The CDR3 DNA follows: TGCGCCAGCAGCCAAGATCACCGCCCCACAGATACGCAGTATTTT. Translation gives CASSQDHRPTDTQYF. The chain combines TRBV4-3 with TRBJ2-3; D is unclear. Trimming left V 0 bases short and J 2 bases short, with 9 bases between. CDR1 LGHNA and CDR2 YSLEER come from the germline V gene. This CDR3 contains 15 residues.

This rearrangement joins TRBV15 to TRBJ2-7; 8 bases match TRBD1. Trimming took 0 bases from V and 6 from J; bases not matched to a gene: 7. Germline assignment: CDR1 LNHNV and CDR2 YYDKDF (reference sequence). The CDR3 is 15 residues long. This CDR3 reads CATSRDLGQGLEQYF. The CDR3 DNA sequence: TGTGCCACCAGCAGAGATCTCGGACAGGGCCTCGAGCAGTACTTC.

This rearrangement joins TRBV6-5 to TRBJ1-2, with 7 positions matching TRBD1. Germline CDR1 reads MNHEY; CDR2 reads SVGAGI. This CDR3 is 16 amino acids long. J lost 3 bases, V lost 0 bases, and 7 bases had no gene match. The CDR3 protein is CASSYSPTGAYYGYTF. In DNA, the CDR3 is TGTGCCAGCAGTTACTCGCCCACAGGGGCTTACTATGGCTACACCTTC.

This clone was picked up one time. Other DNA sequences within the sample encode an identical CDR3. This sequence joins TRBV19 and TRBJ2-5; no firm D call. Trimming shortened V by 3 bases and J by 5 bases, and 7 bases separated the two germline ends. Germline lookup yields CDR1 LNHDA and CDR2 SQIVND (reference sequence). This CDR3 is built from 12 residues. The CDR3 DNA is TGTGCCAGTAGTATTGGGCGGGAGACCCAGTACTTC. This translates into CASSIGRETQYF.

This sequence joins TRBV15 and TRBJ2-7; 8 bases are a match to TRBD2. Germline V lookup: CDR1 LNHNV, CDR2 YYDKDF (reference sequence). The CDR3 spans 15 residues. Germline trimming cut 5 bases from V and 2 bases from J; bases unmatched to any gene: 8. The CDR3 region is CATSVGLAKPYEQYF. The CDR3 DNA sequence: TGTGCCACCAGCGTCGGACTAGCTAAACCCTACGAGCAGTACTTC.

Of note for this clone: Other DNA sequences in the same sample also yield this CDR3. The chain couples TRBV27 to TRBJ1-1; maybe TRBD1 (6 bases). Germline assignment: CDR1 MNHEY and CDR2 SMNVEV (reference sequence). V was clipped by 4 bases and J by 0 bases, with 9 bases between them. The CDR3 totals 14 residues. As DNA, the CDR3 is TGTGCCAGCAGTTCAACAGGGTTGAACACTGAAGCTTTCTTT. As protein: CASSSTGLNTEAFF.

The gene calls are TRBV6-5 and TRBJ1-2; 8 bases fit TRBD1. This CDR3 comprises 13 residues. CDR1 is MNHEY and CDR2 is SVGAGI in the germline V gene. Trimming removed 5 bases from V and 8 bases from J; junction bases left unmatched: 7. CDR3 sequence (DNA): TGTGCCAGCAGTCCCGCAGGGGGCGTAGGCTACACCTTC. Translation: CASSPAGGVGYTF.

The chain links TRBV7-2 to TRBJ2-7; 11 nucleotides align to TRBD2. This CDR3 is built from 13 residues. J lost 6 bases, V lost 5 bases, and 3 bases had no gene match. Germline V gene sequence: CDR1 SGHTA, CDR2 FQGNSA. CDR3 nucleotides: TGTGCCAGCAGCCCTAGCGGGAGGCGCGAGCAGTACTTC. This gives the protein CASSPSGRREQYF.

On this clone itself: This CDR3 is also generated by other DNA sequences in the sample. V gene TRBV5-1 combines with J gene TRBJ2-5, with unresolved D. Trimming took off 0 bases at V and 5 bases at J, with 11 bases between the two ends. Germline CDR1 SGHRS, CDR2 YFSETQ. The CDR3 extends over 14 amino acids. CDR3 amino acids: CASSLGTKGETQYF. Written as DNA, the CDR3 is TGCGCCAGCAGCTTGGGAACTAAAGGGGAGACCCAGTACTTC.